The 3 T cell receptor beta chains given below trace back to one sample, sequenced in a study of cytomegalovirus exposure and HLA in healthy donors. Amplification used 60 Vbeta primers and 13 Jbeta primers. The protocol was immunoSEQ multiplex PCR, while the TCRdb copy is restricted to in-frame clones and leaves out a portion. The clone table shows about 130,000 clones, with the ten largest holding 1.5% to 2%. Input material: PBMCs. These receptors all come from a man between 18 and 29 years old in good health and CMV-seronegative.

V and J are TRBV4-1 and TRBJ2-5, with D maybe TRBD2 (5 bases). Germline CDR1 reads MGHRA; CDR2 reads YSYEKL. Trimming stripped 3 bases from V and 13 bases from J, with 21 bases between. The CDR3 sequence is 14 residues long. The CDR3 protein is CASSQDRDGKERYF. CDR3 DNA sequence: TGCGCCAGCAGCCAGGATCGGGATGGAAAAGAGAGGTACTTC.

The gene calls are TRBV6-6 and TRBJ2-2, with 8 bases that match TRBD2. The CDR3 is 16 residues long. Germline loops: CDR1 MNHNY, CDR2 SVGAGI (reference sequence). The trim removed 5 bases at V and 10 bases at J, leaving 15 bases unmatched. CDR3: CASSPLLSGKKEELFF. The CDR3 region has the DNA TGTGCCAGCAGTCCCCTCCTTAGCGGGAAAAAAGAGGAGCTGTTTTTT.

The genes are TRBV29-1 and TRBJ2-7, with D tentatively TRBD1 (6 bases). V lost 7 bases and J lost 0, with 10 bases in between. This CDR3 comprises 12 residues. Germline V lookup: CDR1 SQVTM, CDR2 ANQGSEA. The CDR3 reads CSGRTASYEQYF. The CDR3 DNA reads as TGCAGCGGTAGGACAGCCTCCTACGAGCAGTACTTC.